The entry below describes one T cell receptor beta chain. Its antigen remains unidentified. From the RT-PCR reads, TCRdb called clonotypes with MiXCR, one entry per CDR3 protein. This table holds more than 150,000 distinct CDR3 sequences, around 9% found once. The data originate from a study of response to subunit inactivated influenza vaccine. Whole-study results and caveats: With each seasonal influenza vaccination, the authors suggested, few new T cells are recruited.

The receptor was isolated from a man aged 45-65 years who received an inactivated influenza vaccine. The sequencing here drew on non-naive T cells sorted from PBMCs, taken on the day of vaccination.

Here the CDR3 reads CSVVEGDINQPQHF. The CDR3 nucleotides read TGCAGCGTTGTCGAAGGGGATATTAATCAGCCCCAGCATTTT. V gene TRBV29-1 combines with J gene TRBJ1-5, with D perhaps matching TRBD1 (5 bases). Germline V CDR1 and CDR2: SQVTM, ANQGSEA. V was trimmed by 4 bases and J by 4 bases, leaving 14 bases between them. The CDR3 has 14 residues.